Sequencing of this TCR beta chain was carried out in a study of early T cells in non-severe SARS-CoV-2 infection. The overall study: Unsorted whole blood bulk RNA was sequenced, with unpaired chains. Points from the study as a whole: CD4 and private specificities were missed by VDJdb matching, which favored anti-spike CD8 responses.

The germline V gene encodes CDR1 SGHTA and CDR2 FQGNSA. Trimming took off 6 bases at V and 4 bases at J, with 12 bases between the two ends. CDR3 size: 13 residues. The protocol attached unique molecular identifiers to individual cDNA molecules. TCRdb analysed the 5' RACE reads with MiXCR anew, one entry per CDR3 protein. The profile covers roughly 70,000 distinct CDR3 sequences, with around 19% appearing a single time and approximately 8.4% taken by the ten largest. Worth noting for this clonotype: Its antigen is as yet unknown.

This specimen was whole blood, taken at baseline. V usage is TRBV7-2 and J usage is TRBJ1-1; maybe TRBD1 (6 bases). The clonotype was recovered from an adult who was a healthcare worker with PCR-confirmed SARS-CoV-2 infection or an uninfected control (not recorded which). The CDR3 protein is CASSSQGSTEAFF. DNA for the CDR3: TGTGCCAGCAGTTCTCAGGGGAGCACTGAAGCTTTCTTT.